Listed here are 29 T cell receptor beta chains from one sample, sequenced in a study of blood T cell repertoires in COVID-19. The data were produced by immunoSEQ multiplex PCR, yet TCRdb's version contains in-frame clones alone and is incomplete. The table shows 180,000 or so clones, with around 87% occurring only once. Sequenced material: peripheral blood. Source of these receptors: a man aged 35-49 years with active or convalescent COVID-19.

CDR3: CASSDPSSYEQYF. In DNA form, the CDR3 reads TGTGCCAGCTCCGACCCTAGCTCCTACGAGCAGTACTTC. The V and J genes are TRBV18 and TRBJ2-7; no clear D gene. Trimming removed 6 bases from V and 0 bases from J, with 9 bases in between. Looked up from germline, CDR1 is KGHSH and CDR2 is LQKENI. The CDR3 spans 13 residues.

The rearrangement uses TRBV3-1 (or the pseudogene TRBV3-2) and TRBJ2-6; a possible D gene is TRBD2 (5 bases). Between the trimmed V and J ends, which lost 4 bases and 0 bases, there was a span of 13 bases. The CDR3 is 17 amino acids. Looked up from germline, CDR1 is LGHDT and CDR2 is YNNKEL (reference sequence). For the CDR3, the DNA is TGTGCCAGCAGCCCGATTGTGGGGAGCTCTGGGGCCAACGTCCTGACTTTC. This codes for CASSPIVGSSGANVLTF.

The rearrangement joins TRBV5-6 to TRBJ2-3; 8 bases agree with TRBD2. J lost 4 bases, V lost 4 bases, and 8 bases had no gene match. This CDR3 is built from 15 residues. The germline gives CDR1 SGHDT, CDR2 YYEEEE. In DNA, the CDR3 is TGTGCCAGCAGCCGAGGGCGGGGGGCCGCAGATACGCAGTATTTT. It yields the protein CASSRGRGAADTQYF. The full variable domain, with the rest looked up from reference TRBV5-6 and TRBJ2-3, is DAGVTQSPTHLIKTRGQQVTLRCSPKSGHDTVSWYQQALGQGPQFIFQYYEEEERQRGNFPDRFSGHQFPNYSSELNVNALLLGDSALYLCASSRGRGAADTQYFGPGTRLTVL.

The J gene is TRBJ1-6, the V gene TRBV7-9; D call uncertain. The CDR3 covers 16 residues. The germline gives CDR1 SEHNR, CDR2 FQNEAQ (reference sequence). The V end was cut by 0 bases, the J end by 6 bases, with 12 bases between. CDR3 sequence (DNA): TGTGCCAGCAGCTTAGCGGGAGGGCAGTCTAATTCACCCCTCCACTTT. Amino acid sequence: CASSLAGGQSNSPLHF.

V is TRBV6-5 and J is TRBJ2-1; 14 bases line up with TRBD2. The germline V gene has CDR1 MNHEY and CDR2 SVGAGI. The CDR3 is 15 amino acids. V gave up 6 bases and J gave up 6 bases; unmatched junction bases: 4. The CDR3 sequence is CASSRTSGGSNEQFF. The CDR3 region has the DNA TGTGCCAGCAGCCGGACTAGCGGGGGGTCCAATGAGCAGTTCTTC.

The V call is TRBV10-1, the J call TRBJ2-1, with a weak D call TRBD2 (5 bases). This CDR3 is built from 14 residues. Germline CDR1 reads WNHNN; CDR2 reads SYGVQD (reference sequence). Trimming left V 4 bases short and J 4 bases short, with 11 bases between. The CDR3 region is CASSAGNKYNEQFF. The CDR3 DNA reads as TGCGCCAGCAGTGCGGGGAACAAATACAATGAGCAGTTCTTC.

The chain has TRBV6-2 or TRBV6-3 and TRBJ1-1; D might be TRBD1 (6 bases). The length of the CDR3 is 14 residues. The V end lost 5 bases, the J end lost 4 bases, and 14 bases lay between the germline ends. The V gene's germline CDR1 is MNHEY and CDR2 SVGEGT. For the CDR3, the DNA is TGTGCCAGCAGTCGCCTTAGGGGGGGCACTGAAGCTTTCTTT. Protein: CASSRLRGGTEAFF.

The chain joins TRBV19 to TRBJ1-5; D is unclear. This CDR3 contains 14 residues. CDR1 is LNHDA, CDR2 SQIVND, per germline (reference sequence). The V end lost 0 bases, the J end lost 3 bases, and 6 bases lay between the germline ends. The CDR3 DNA follows: TGTGCCAGTAGTATAGAACAGTTCAATCAGCCCCAGCATTTT. Translation gives CASSIEQFNQPQHF.

The rearrangement joins TRBV19 to TRBJ2-3, with 13 bases matching TRBD2. The CDR3 totals 15 residues. V dropped 7 bases and J dropped 10; count of bases not matched to a gene: 11. CDR1 is LNHDA, CDR2 SQIVND, per germline (reference sequence). The CDR3 is CASIGGTSGARAQYF. The CDR3 DNA reads TGTGCCAGTATCGGGGGGACTAGCGGGGCCCGGGCGCAGTATTTT.

The gene calls are TRBV10-2 and TRBJ1-2, with TRBD1 matching over 8 bases. CDR3 size: 14 residues. J gave up 3 bases and V 6 bases, and 6 bases lay outside the gene matches. Germline V gene sequence: CDR1 WSHSY, CDR2 SAAADI. CDR3 sequence: CASRGGTGDYGYTF. CDR3 DNA sequence: TGCGCCAGCAGGGGGGGGACAGGAGACTATGGCTACACCTTC.

CDR3 in amino acids: CASSFRARETEAFF. The CDR3 bases are TGTGCCAGCAGTTTCCGCGCTCGGGAAACTGAAGCTTTCTTT. The chain recombines TRBV27 with TRBJ1-1; D is unresolved. The V end lost 3 bases, the J end lost 5 bases, and 13 bases lay between the germline ends. CDR1 MNHEY and CDR2 SMNVEV come from the germline V gene (reference sequence). CDR3 size: 14 residues.

This sequence joins TRBV9 and TRBJ1-1; TRBD1 aligns across 7 bases. There are 17 residues in the CDR3. The junction had 14 bases not matched to a gene; V was cut back by 2 bases and J by 4 bases. Germline-derived CDR1 and CDR2 are SGDLS and YYNGEE. The CDR3 here is CASSVAGTASFCTEAFF. Written as DNA, the CDR3 is TGTGCCAGCAGCGTTGCCGGGACAGCCTCTTTTTGCACTGAAGCTTTCTTT.

On this clone itself: The sample contains more than one DNA sequence encoding this CDR3. V is TRBV5-1 and J is TRBJ2-3, with 9 bases aligning to TRBD1. V lost 3 bases and J lost 1; bases outside the gene matches: 3. Germline V gene data show CDR1 as SGHRS and CDR2 as YFSETQ. The CDR3 is 15 residues long. For the CDR3, the DNA is TGCGCCAGCAGCTCGGGACAGGGAGGCACAGATACGCAGTATTTT. Translated, it gives CASSSGQGGTDTQYF.

The chain combines TRBV5-1 with TRBJ1-4, with 9 bases matching TRBD1. In germline, CDR1 is SGHRS, CDR2 YFSETQ. After removal of 4 bases from V and 7 bases from J, the junction contained 5 bases not matched to a gene. CDR3 size: 14 residues. The CDR3 DNA reads as TGCGCCAGCAGCACAGGGACAGGGAGTGAAAAACTGTTTTTT. It yields the protein CASSTGTGSEKLFF.

The chain combines TRBV10-3 with TRBJ1-2, with D possibly being TRBD1 (5 bases). The CDR3 spans 14 residues. The V end was cut by 5 bases, the J end by 3 bases, with 13 bases between. In germline, CDR1 is ENHRY, CDR2 SYGVKD. CDR3 in amino acids: CAISIGAQDYGYTF. CDR3 DNA: TGTGCCATCAGTATAGGGGCTCAGGACTATGGCTACACCTTC.

This clone has more than one count but fewer than ten. The rearrangement joins TRBV11-2 to TRBJ1-3; maybe TRBD1 (6 bases). CDR3 size: 17 residues. Germline lookup yields CDR1 SGHAT and CDR2 FQNNGV. The V gene lost 5 bases and the J gene lost 3 bases, with 20 bases spanning the gap. CDR3 residues: CASSRPDGTTYGNTIYF. DNA of the CDR3: TGTGCCAGCAGCCGGCCAGACGGGACAACGTATGGAAACACCATATATTTT.

The chain links TRBV7-8 to TRBJ1-3; tentatively, D is TRBD1 (6 bases). Trimming pared 5 bases from V and 4 bases from J, leaving 12 bases between. CDR1 SGHVS and CDR2 FQNEAQ come from the germline V gene. This CDR3 contains 14 residues. The CDR3 region has the DNA TGTGCCAGCAGCCAGTACAGGGCCGGAAACACCATATATTTT. Amino acid sequence: CASSQYRAGNTIYF. The full variable domain, with the rest looked up from reference TRBV7-8 and TRBJ1-3, is GAGVSQSPRYKVAKRGQDVALRCDPISGHVSLFWYQQALGQGPEFLTYFQNEAQLDKSGLPSDRFFAERPEGSVSTLKIQRTQQEDSAVYLCASSQYRAGNTIYFGEGSWLTVV.

There are a few counts of this clone. Since no conserved phenylalanine or tryptophan closes the CDR3, a read error is the likely cause. It is unclear where the CDR3 begins or ends on the DNA, so no DNA is shown, and the CDR3 is as TCRdb lists it. The V and J genes are TRBV2 and TRBJ2-7; TRBD1, the table's D call, was not compared with the DNA. CDR1 is SNHLY and CDR2 is FYNNEI in the germline V gene. The CDR3 length is 14 residues, termini included. The CDR3 loop reads CASNATPTGPSAVL.

The table lists this clone with a few counts. The identical CDR3 is also encoded by other nucleotide sequences in the sample. This CDR3 reads CASSKVRGNQPQHF. For the CDR3, the DNA is TGTGCCAGCAGCAAAGTTAGAGGGAATCAGCCCCAGCATTTT. V is TRBV21-1 and J is TRBJ1-5. TRBV21-1 is recorded as a pseudogene. This CDR3 spans 14 amino acids.

The chain links TRBV5-6 to TRBJ1-2; no definite D call. V was shortened by 0 bases and J by 5 bases, with 14 bases between the two germline ends. The CDR3 runs to 15 residues. CDR1 SGHDT and CDR2 YYEEEE come from the germline V gene. The chain's CDR3 is CASSLVARNGYGYTF. The CDR3 DNA reads as TGTGCCAGCAGCTTGGTAGCTAGAAACGGGTATGGCTACACCTTC.

J is TRBJ2-1 and V is TRBV7-8; D might be TRBD2 (5 bases). Trimming left V 5 bases short and J 0 bases short, with 14 bases between. The CDR3 has 16 amino acids. CDR1 SGHVS and CDR2 FQNEAQ come from the germline V gene. The CDR3 here is CASSPETILSYNEQFF. In DNA, the CDR3 is TGTGCCAGCAGCCCCGAGACTATCCTCTCCTACAATGAGCAGTTCTTC.

The chain uses TRBV7-2 and TRBJ1-5; TRBD1 is a possible D gene (6 bases). CDR1 and CDR2 from the germline V gene are SGHTA and FQGNSA. The CDR3 consists of 14 residues. With 0 bases removed from V and 7 bases from J, the gap between germline ends came to 10 bases. In DNA, the CDR3 is TGTGCCAGCAGCTTAGCAAACAGGGACCAGCCCCAGCATTTT. Translation: CASSLANRDQPQHF.

The chain uses TRBV3-1 (or the pseudogene TRBV3-2) and TRBJ1-5, with D tentatively TRBD1 (5 bases). The CDR3 runs 15 residues. Looked up from germline, CDR1 is LGHDT and CDR2 is YNNKEL (reference sequence). V shed 0 bases and J shed 4 bases, with 10 bases lying between them. CDR3 loop: CASSQDLTVNQPQHF. Written as DNA, the CDR3 is TGTGCCAGCAGCCAAGATCTGACAGTTAATCAGCCCCAGCATTTT.

Only one count was recorded for this clone. This rearrangement joins TRBV13 to TRBJ2-1; 11 bases align to TRBD1. The V gene's germline CDR1 is PRHDT and CDR2 FYEKMQ (reference sequence). This CDR3 comprises 17 residues. Trimming removed 5 bases from V and 4 bases from J; junction bases left unmatched: 10. This chain's CDR3 is CASSRSRTGGAYNEQFF. For the CDR3, the DNA is TGTGCCAGCAGCCGGTCGAGGACAGGGGGCGCTTACAATGAGCAGTTCTTC.

This chain joins TRBV5-4 and TRBJ1-3, with D unresolved. CDR1 is SGHNT and CDR2 is YYREEE in the germline V gene (reference sequence). The CDR3 loop spans 14 amino acids. Trimming took off 6 bases at V and 4 bases at J, with 14 bases between the two ends. As DNA, the CDR3 is TGTGCCAGCAACCTATACGAGGAAGGAAACACCATATATTTT. This gives the protein CASNLYEEGNTIYF. The variable domain in full, completed from reference TRBV5-4 and TRBJ1-3, reads ETGVTQSPTHLIKTRGQQVTLRCSSQSGHNTVSWYQQALGQGPQFIFQYYREEENGRGNFPPRFSGLQFPNYSSELNVNALELDDSALYLCASNLYEEGNTIYFGEGSWLTVV.

The chain carries TRBV3-1 (or the pseudogene TRBV3-2) and TRBJ1-2; 8 bases are a match to TRBD1. The CDR3 extends over 14 amino acids. Looked up from germline, CDR1 is LGHDT and CDR2 is YNNKEL (reference sequence). J was trimmed by 2 bases and V by 4 bases; bases with no gene match: 3. The CDR3 DNA follows: TGTGCCAGCAGCCTGAGGGACAGGAACTATGGCTACACCTTC. Protein: CASSLRDRNYGYTF.

The chain recombines TRBV15 with TRBJ1-5, with a possible D match to TRBD1 (5 bases). With 0 bases removed from V and 9 bases from J, the gap between germline ends came to 12 bases. The CDR3 length is 14 residues. Looked up from germline, CDR1 is LNHNV and CDR2 is YYDKDF (reference sequence). The chain's CDR3 is CATSREQASGPQHF. The CDR3 DNA is TGTGCCACCAGCAGAGAACAGGCTAGTGGGCCCCAGCATTTT.

This clone ranks as medium-sized (0.01 to 0.1%). This rearrangement joins TRBV2 to TRBJ1-1, with D hard to call. Trimming stripped 8 bases from V and 0 bases from J, with 10 bases between. The CDR3 sequence is 13 residues long. Germline CDR1 SNHLY, CDR2 FYNNEI. CDR3 loop: CASFYSMNTEAFF. The CDR3 DNA reads as TGTGCCAGCTTTTACAGCATGAACACTGAAGCTTTCTTT.

The J gene is TRBJ1-4, the V gene TRBV2; D is undetermined. Germline-derived CDR1 and CDR2 are SNHLY and FYNNEI. The length of the CDR3 is 13 residues. Trimming took 4 bases from V and 9 from J, leaving 12 bases between them. The CDR3 protein is CASSVGTVQKLFF. CDR3 bases: TGTGCCAGCAGTGTCGGAACAGTTCAAAAACTGTTTTTT.